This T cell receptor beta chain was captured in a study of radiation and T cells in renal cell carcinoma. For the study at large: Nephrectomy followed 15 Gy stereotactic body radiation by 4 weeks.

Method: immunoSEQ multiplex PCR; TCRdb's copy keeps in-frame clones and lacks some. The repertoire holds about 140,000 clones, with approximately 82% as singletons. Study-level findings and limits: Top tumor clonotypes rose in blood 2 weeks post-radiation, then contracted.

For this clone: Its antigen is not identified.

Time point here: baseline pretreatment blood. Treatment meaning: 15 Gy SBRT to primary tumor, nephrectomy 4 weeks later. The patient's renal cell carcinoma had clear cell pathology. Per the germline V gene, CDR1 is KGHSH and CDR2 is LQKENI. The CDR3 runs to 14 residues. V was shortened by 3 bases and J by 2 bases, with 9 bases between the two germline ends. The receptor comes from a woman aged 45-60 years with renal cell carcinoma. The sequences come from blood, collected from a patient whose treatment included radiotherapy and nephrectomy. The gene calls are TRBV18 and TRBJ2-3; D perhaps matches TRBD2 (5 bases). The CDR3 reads CASSPQRNTDTQYF. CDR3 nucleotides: TGTGCCAGCTCACCTCAGCGGAACACAGATACGCAGTATTTT.